This TCR beta chain was obtained from a study of T cell changes during pregnancy in multiple sclerosis. The CDR3 is 16 amino acids. Trimming took 1 base from V and 1 from J, leaving 13 bases between them. Germline CDR1 and CDR2: SGHRS and YFSETQ. The table came from immunoSEQ multiplex PCR; TCRdb's copy has only in-frame clones and leaves some out. The sample holds over 9,000 clones, over 80% seen once. The V call is TRBV5-1, the J call TRBJ2-3; tentative D call: TRBD1 (5 bases). Material: CD8+ T cells from peripheral blood mononuclear cells, obtained in the third trimester of pregnancy. This sequence was found in a female donor in good health, enrolled as a control in a pregnancy study. The CDR3 bases are TGCGCCAGCAGCTTGCAAGGGGCGGACGGCACAGATACGCAGTATTTT. Translated: CASSLQGADGTDTQYF.